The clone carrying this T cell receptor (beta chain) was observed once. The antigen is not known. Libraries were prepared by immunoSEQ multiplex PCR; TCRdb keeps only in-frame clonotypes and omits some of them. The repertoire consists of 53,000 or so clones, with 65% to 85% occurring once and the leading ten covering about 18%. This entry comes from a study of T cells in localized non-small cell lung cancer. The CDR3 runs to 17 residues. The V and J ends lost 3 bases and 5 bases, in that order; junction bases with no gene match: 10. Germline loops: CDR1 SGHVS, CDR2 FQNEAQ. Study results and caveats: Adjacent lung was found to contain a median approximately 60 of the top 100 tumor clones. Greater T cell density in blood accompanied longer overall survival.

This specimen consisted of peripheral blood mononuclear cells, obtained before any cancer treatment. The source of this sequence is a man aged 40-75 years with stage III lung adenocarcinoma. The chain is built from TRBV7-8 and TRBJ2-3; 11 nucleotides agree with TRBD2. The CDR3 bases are TGTGCCAGCAGCTTTAGAATAGCGGGAGGGTCTCGAGATACGCAGTATTTT. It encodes CASSFRIAGGSRDTQYF.